The T cell receptor (beta chain) under discussion was sequenced for a study of cytomegalovirus exposure and HLA in healthy donors. Per germline, CDR1 SGHDT and CDR2 YYEEEE. The CDR3 extends over 13 amino acids. Germline trimming cut 3 bases from V and 3 bases from J; bases unmatched to any gene: 2. It was with 60 Vbeta and 13 Jbeta primers that the PCR ran. The protocol was immunoSEQ multiplex PCR, while the TCRdb copy is restricted to in-frame clones and leaves out a portion. The data contain about 130,000 clones, about 80% of them singletons. This clonotype was sampled from a woman between 40 and 50 years old in good health and CMV-seronegative. V is TRBV5-6 and J is TRBJ2-7, with 8 bases lining up with TRBD1. The sequenced material came from PBMCs. For the CDR3, the DNA is TGTGCCAGCAGCTACGGACAGGGCTACGAGCAGTACTTC. Protein sequence: CASSYGQGYEQYF.